This TCR beta chain was found in a study of siplizumab effects on memory and regulatory T cells. Germline CDR1 LNHDA, CDR2 SQIVND (reference sequence). V lost 5 bases, J lost 4 bases, and 15 bases lay in between. This CDR3 spans 15 amino acids. TCRdb's copy holds only in-frame clones and misses some; the assay was immunoSEQ multiplex PCR. The table lists about 91,000 clones, around 95% of them singletons. Sequencing was done on a sample of naive CD4+ T cells sorted from blood. The sequence was collected from a human donor in good health. The genes are TRBV19 and TRBJ1-5, with D unresolved. The CDR3 DNA reads as TGTGCCAGTAGTGAGGGAGGGAAACGGAATCAGCCCCAGCATTTT. Residues: CASSEGGKRNQPQHF.